This T cell receptor beta chain was documented in a study of T cell clonotyping in hematopoietic cell transplantation. Notes on this clone: Its antigen remains unknown.

TCRdb's copy holds only in-frame clones and misses some; the assay was immunoSEQ multiplex PCR. Of about 5,700 clones in the sample, 77% were seen once. The V and J ends lost 4 bases and 7 bases, in that order; junction bases with no gene match: 6. This CDR3 spans 14 amino acids. Germline assignment: CDR1 LGHNA and CDR2 YSLEER. General study points: Pathologically expanded recipient clonotypes increased progressively from day 30 to day 180 as diversity fell. CD4 and CD8 repertoire contributions could not be separated without sorting.

The sequences come from PBMCs, collected 100 days after allogeneic stem cell transplant. The receptor comes from a male patient aged 45-60 years who had an allogeneic stem cell transplant from an unrelated donor, so the T cells may come from the graft donor. Some clones in this sample may be carry-over from other donors' samples. J is TRBJ1-5 and V is TRBV4-3, with 8 nucleotides matching TRBD1. The CDR3 region has the DNA TGCGCCAGCAGCCCAGGGACAGGAGGCCAGCCCCAGCATTTT. This codes for CASSPGTGGQPQHF.